A selection of T cell receptor beta chains follows, all from one sample in a study of cytomegalovirus exposure and HLA in healthy donors. Libraries were prepared by immunoSEQ multiplex PCR; TCRdb keeps only in-frame clonotypes and omits some of them. Counted here are roughly 120,000 clones, about four fifths occurring once; the ten biggest clones make up around 4%. Sequencing used PBMCs. These receptors were collected from a man aged 35 to 55 in good health and CMV-seronegative. Each CDR3 is given with its conserved first and last residue. Fields, in order: clone size, V gene, D gene, J gene, CDR3 length, CDR3 protein, CDR3 DNA. A D gene is named only where the DNA matches it firmly. Some rows mark clone size as missing; the rest say once, few, many or name a class of expanded clone.

>NA|TRBV5-4|NA|TRBJ2-5|14
CASSLGAQQETQYF
TGTGCCAGCAGCTTGGGGGCACAGCAAGAGACCCAGTACTTC
>few|TRBV29-1|TRBD1|TRBJ2-5|14
CSGGQVGAQETQYF
TGCAGCGGTGGACAGGTCGGGGCCCAAGAGACCCAGTACTTC
>NA|TRBV5-1|TRBD1|TRBJ1-5|15
CASSPGTVGNQPQHF
TGCGCCAGCAGCCCAGGGACAGTGGGGAATCAGCCCCAGCATTTT
>NA|TRBV7-2|NA|TRBJ2-7|15
CASSFRQGTAYEQYF
TGTGCCAGCAGCTTTCGCCAGGGGACGGCCTACGAGCAGTACTTC
>once|TRBV9|NA|TRBJ1-3|14
CASSTAGAVHTIYF
TGTGCCAGCAGCACCGCAGGGGCAGTCCACACCATATATTTT
>NA|TRBV5-4|NA|TRBJ2-3|15
CASSLRAGKTDTQYF
TGTGCCAGCAGCTTGAGGGCCGGGAAAACAGATACGCAGTATTTT
>NA|TRBV2|NA|TRBJ1-1|13
CASSEERATEAFF
TGTGCCAGCAGTGAAGAGCGGGCCACTGAAGCTTTCTTT
>NA|TRBV5-1|TRBD1|TRBJ1-4|14
CASAAGTGLEKLFF
TGCGCCAGCGCCGCCGGGACAGGGCTGGAAAAACTGTTTTTT
>few|TRBV7-9|NA|TRBJ2-7|15
CASSLAWGESYEQYF
TGTGCCAGCAGCTTAGCTTGGGGAGAGTCCTACGAGCAGTACTTC
>few|TRBV5-6|NA|TRBJ1-2|18
CASSPWYSGRVFSRGYTF
TGTGCCAGCAGCCCCTGGTACTCAGGCAGGGTATTCTCAAGGGGCTACACCTTC
>NA|TRBV9|NA|TRBJ1-5|13
CASSVDLSGILHF
TGTGCCAGCAGCGTAGACTTGTCCGGGATCCTGCATTTT
>NA|TRBV7-9|TRBD1|TRBJ1-1|16
CASSGATGGGGTEAFF
TGTGCCAGCAGCGGGGCGACAGGGGGCGGCGGGACTGAAGCTTTCTTT
>NA|TRBV29-1|TRBD1|TRBJ2-7|15
CSVEGTGGFSYEQYF
TGCAGCGTTGAAGGGACAGGGGGCTTCTCCTACGAGCAGTACTTC
>NA|TRBV5-4|NA|TRBJ1-3|14
CASSFQGSGNTIYF
TGTGCCAGCAGCTTTCAGGGGTCTGGAAACACCATATATTTT
>NA|TRBV11-1|TRBD1|TRBJ2-1|16
CASSRWTGLSYNEQFF
TGTGCCAGCAGCCGCTGGACAGGGCTCTCCTACAATGAGCAGTTCTTC
>NA|TRBV30|TRBD1|TRBJ1-2|16
CAWNSLWTGENYGYTF
TGTGCCTGGAACTCCCTCTGGACAGGAGAAAACTATGGCTACACCTTC